There are a few counts of the clone carrying this T cell receptor beta chain. Multiplex PCR with BIOMED2 TRB-A/B primer pools amplified TRB rearrangements. TCRdb used MiXCR to reprocess the multiplex PCR reads, holding one entry per CDR3 protein. The profile shows 4,000 or so distinct CDR3 sequences, about 25% of them singletons. From blood, about 230-500 ng of genomic DNA served as TRB template. Germline V CDR1 and CDR2: SGHTA, FQGNSA. V dropped 5 bases and J dropped 0; count of bases not matched to a gene: 14. The CDR3 runs to 19 residues. The sample belongs to a study of T and B cells in COVID-19 patients. At the level of the study: COVID-19 patients gave peripheral blood either during active infection or after recovery.

The source material was blood. The TCR was taken from a human donor with active COVID-19. This chain links TRBV7-2 with TRBJ2-1, with TRBD2 matching 9 bases. The chain's CDR3 is CASSPFVGSGRSSYNEQFF. The CDR3, as DNA: TGTGCCAGCAGCCCGTTCGTTGGTAGCGGGAGAAGCTCCTACAATGAGCAGTTCTTC.